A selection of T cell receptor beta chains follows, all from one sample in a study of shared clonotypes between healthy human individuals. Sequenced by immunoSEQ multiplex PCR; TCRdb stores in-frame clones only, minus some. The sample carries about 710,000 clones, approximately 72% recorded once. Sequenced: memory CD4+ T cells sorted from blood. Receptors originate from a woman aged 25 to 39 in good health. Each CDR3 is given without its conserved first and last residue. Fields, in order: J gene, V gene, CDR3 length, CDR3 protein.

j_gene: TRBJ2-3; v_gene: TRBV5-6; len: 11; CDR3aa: ASRGQGADTQY
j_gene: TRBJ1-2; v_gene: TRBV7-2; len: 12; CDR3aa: ASSRIGVSYGYT
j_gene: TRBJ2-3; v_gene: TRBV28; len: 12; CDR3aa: ASSAGTSGTFRY
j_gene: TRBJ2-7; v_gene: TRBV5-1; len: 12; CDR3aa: ASSLRTGGGVQY
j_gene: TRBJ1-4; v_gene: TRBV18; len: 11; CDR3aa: ASSPSLAEKLF
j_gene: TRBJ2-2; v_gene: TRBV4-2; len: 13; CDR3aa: ASRPVTGAPGELF
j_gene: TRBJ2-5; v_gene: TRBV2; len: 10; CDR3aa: ASKSGGETQY
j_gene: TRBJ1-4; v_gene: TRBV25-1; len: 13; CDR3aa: ASSTSGQGLEKLF
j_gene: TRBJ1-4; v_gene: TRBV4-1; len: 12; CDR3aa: ASSQGPGAEKLF
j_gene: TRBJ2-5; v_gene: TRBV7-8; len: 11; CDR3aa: ASSVVDQETQY
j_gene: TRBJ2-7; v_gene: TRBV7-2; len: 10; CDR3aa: ASSSYSYEQY
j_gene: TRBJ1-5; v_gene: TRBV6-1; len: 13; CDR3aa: ASSDPSSWGQPQH
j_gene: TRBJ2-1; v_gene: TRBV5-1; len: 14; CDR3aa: ASSLTSGGSYNEQF
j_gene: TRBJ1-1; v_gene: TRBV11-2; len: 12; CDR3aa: ASSRGQNPTEAF
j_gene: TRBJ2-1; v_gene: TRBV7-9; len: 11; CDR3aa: ASRPNNRDSFF
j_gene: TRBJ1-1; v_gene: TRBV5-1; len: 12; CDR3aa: ASSPGQGGTEAF
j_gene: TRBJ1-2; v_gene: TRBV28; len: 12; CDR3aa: ASNIDRAIYGYT
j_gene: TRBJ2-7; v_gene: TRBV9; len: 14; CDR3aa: ASSVGPGRGLDEQY
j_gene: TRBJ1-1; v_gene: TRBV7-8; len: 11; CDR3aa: ASSLFMGTEAF
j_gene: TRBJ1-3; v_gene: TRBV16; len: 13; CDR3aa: ASSQRGDSGNTIY
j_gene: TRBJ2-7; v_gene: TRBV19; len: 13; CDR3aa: ASSRARDIAYEQY
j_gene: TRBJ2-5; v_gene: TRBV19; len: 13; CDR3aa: ASSTRGLSQETQY
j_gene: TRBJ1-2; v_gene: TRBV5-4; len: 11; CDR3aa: ASRAAGGKGYT
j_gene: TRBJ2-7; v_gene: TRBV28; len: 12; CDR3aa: ASRKSGDSYEQY